This TCR beta chain was identified in a study of cytomegalovirus exposure and HLA in healthy donors. Study conclusions and caveats: Analysis performed later showed TCR beta chains linked to HLA being more clonally expanded than equally common others. In a later analysis, at a false discovery rate of 0.05, roughly 16,000 TCR beta sequences matched HLA alleles. In a later analysis, a missense DCLRE1C variant was linked to TCR beta V- and J-gene trimming.

PCR used 60 Vbeta primers and 13 Jbeta primers. The protocol was immunoSEQ multiplex PCR, while the TCRdb copy is restricted to in-frame clones and leaves out a portion. The sample contains 100,000 to 150,000 clones, more than 70% of which appear only once. For this clone: The antigen is undetermined.

This CDR3 contains 15 residues. Germline values: CDR1 MDHEN, CDR2 SYDVKM. V shed 5 bases, J shed 5 bases, and the junction held 6 bases outside the gene matches. The sequenced material came from PBMCs. The V and J genes are TRBV28 and TRBJ1-3; 10 positions match TRBD1. This TCR was sampled from a man in his forties or fifties in good health and CMV-seropositive. In nucleotides, the CDR3 is TGTGCCAGCAGTCCCGGGGACAGGGGTAGAAACACCATATATTTT. Translated, it gives CASSPGDRGRNTIYF.